This T cell receptor (beta chain) appears in the sequencing data of a study of cytomegalovirus exposure and HLA in healthy donors. The study, taken as a whole, reports: Within an earlier analysis, most TCR beta V segments proved productive either about 90% or about 30% of the time. In a later analysis, most CMV-associated TCR beta chains appeared HLA-restricted.

The CDR3 runs to 14 residues. The V end lost 6 bases, the J end lost 6 bases, and 16 bases lay between the germline ends. The germline V gene encodes CDR1 SGHDT and CDR2 YYEEEE. 60 Vbeta and 13 Jbeta primers were used in PCR. The repertoire was sequenced with immunoSEQ multiplex PCR; TCRdb's copy has only in-frame clones and lacks some. In the table there are over 70,000 clones, around three quarters of which are singletons. As for this clone: Its antigen is unidentified.

The rearrangement uses TRBV5-6 and TRBJ2-4; D is ambiguous. Sequences were obtained from PBMCs. This TCR was recovered from a male donor in good health and CMV-seronegative. The chain's CDR3 is CASTFDRPGNIQYF. The CDR3 DNA sequence: TGTGCCAGCACTTTTGACCGGCCAGGAAACATTCAGTACTTC. Full variable domain (missing parts from reference TRBV5-6 and TRBJ2-4): DAGVTQSPTHLIKTRGQQVTLRCSPKSGHDTVSWYQQALGQGPQFIFQYYEEEERQRGNFPDRFSGHQFPNYSSELNVNALLLGDSALYLCASTFDRPGNIQYFGAGTRLSVL.